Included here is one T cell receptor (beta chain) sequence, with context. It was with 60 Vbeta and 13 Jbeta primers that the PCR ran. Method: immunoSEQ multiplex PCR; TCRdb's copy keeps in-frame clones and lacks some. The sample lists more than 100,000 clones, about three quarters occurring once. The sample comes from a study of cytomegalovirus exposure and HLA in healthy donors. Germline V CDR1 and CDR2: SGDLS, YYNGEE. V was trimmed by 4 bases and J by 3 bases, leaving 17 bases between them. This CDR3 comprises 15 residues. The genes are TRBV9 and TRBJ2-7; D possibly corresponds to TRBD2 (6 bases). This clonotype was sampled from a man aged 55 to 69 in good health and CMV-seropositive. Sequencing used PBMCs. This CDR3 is CASSLGGSSNYEQYF. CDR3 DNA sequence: TGTGCCAGCAGCCTTGGGGGGAGCAGTAACTACGAGCAGTACTTC.